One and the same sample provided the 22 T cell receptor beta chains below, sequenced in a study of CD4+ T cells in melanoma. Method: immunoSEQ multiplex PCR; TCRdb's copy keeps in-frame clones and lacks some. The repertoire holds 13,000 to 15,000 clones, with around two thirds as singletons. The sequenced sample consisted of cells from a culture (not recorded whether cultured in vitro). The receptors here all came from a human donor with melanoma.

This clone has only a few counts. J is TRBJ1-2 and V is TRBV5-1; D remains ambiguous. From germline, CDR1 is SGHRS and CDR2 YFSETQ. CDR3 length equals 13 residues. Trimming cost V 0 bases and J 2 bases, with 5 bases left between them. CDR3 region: CASSLVGNYGYTF. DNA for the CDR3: TGCGCCAGCAGCTTGGTGGGCAACTATGGCTACACCTTC.

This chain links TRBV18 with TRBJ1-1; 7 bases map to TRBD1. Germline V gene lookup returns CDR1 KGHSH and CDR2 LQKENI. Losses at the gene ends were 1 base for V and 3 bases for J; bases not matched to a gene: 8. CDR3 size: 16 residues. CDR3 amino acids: CASSPRQGGSDTEAFF. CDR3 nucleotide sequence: TGTGCCAGCTCACCACGGCAGGGGGGGTCGGACACTGAAGCTTTCTTT.

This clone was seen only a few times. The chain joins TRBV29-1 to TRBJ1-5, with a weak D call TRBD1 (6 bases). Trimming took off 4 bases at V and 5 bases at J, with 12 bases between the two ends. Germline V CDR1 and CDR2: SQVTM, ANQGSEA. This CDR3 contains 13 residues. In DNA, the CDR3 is TGCAGCGTTGGGCAGGGGCTCGATCAGCCCCAGCATTTT. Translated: CSVGQGLDQPQHF.

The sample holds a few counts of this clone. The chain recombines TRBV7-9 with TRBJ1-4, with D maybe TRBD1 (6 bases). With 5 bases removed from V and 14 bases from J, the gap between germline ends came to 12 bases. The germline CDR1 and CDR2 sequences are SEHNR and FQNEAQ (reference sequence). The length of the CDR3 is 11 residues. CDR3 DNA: TGTGCCAGCAGCGTCCGGGACAAGCTGTTTTTT. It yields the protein CASSVRDKLFF.

This chain's CDR3 is CASSVGQAYEQYF. In DNA form, the CDR3 reads TGTGCCAGCAGCGTGGGACAGGCCTACGAGCAGTACTTC. This chain links TRBV7-9 with TRBJ2-7; the match to TRBD1 covers 8 bases. Looked up from germline, CDR1 is SEHNR and CDR2 is FQNEAQ (reference sequence). With 5 bases clipped from V and 2 bases from J, the junction kept 2 bases outside the gene matches. The CDR3 extends over 13 amino acids.

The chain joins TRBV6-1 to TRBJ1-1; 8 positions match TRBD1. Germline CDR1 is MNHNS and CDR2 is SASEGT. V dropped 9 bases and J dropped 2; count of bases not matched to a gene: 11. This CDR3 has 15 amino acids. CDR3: CASTLLQGANTEAFF. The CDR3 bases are TGTGCCAGTACCCTCCTGCAGGGGGCAAACACTGAAGCTTTCTTT.

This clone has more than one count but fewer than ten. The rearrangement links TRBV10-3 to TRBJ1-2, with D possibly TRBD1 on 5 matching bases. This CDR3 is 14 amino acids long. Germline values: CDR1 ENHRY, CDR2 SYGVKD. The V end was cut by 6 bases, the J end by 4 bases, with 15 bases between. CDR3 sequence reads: CAISRNQGIYGYTF. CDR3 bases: TGTGCCATCAGCCGAAACCAGGGCATCTATGGCTACACCTTC.

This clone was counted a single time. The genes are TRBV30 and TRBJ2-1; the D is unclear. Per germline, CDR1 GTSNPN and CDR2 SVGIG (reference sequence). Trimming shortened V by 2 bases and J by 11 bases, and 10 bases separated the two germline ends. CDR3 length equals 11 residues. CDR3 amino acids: CAWSRHHQQFF. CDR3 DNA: TGTGCCTGGAGTAGACACCATCAGCAGTTCTTC.

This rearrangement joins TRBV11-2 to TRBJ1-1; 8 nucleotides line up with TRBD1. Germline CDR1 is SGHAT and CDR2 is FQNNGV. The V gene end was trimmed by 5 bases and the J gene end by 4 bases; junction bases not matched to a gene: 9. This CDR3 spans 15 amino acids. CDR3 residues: CASSTDRVKVTEAFF. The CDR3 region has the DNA TGTGCCAGCAGCACGGACAGGGTGAAGGTCACTGAAGCTTTCTTT. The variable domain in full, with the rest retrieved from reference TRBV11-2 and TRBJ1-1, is EAGVAQSPRYKIIEKRQSVAFWCNPISGHATLYWYQQILGQGPKLLIQFQNNGVVDDSQLPKDRFSAERLKGVDSTLKIQPAKLEDSAVYLCASSTDRVKVTEAFFGQGTRLTVV.

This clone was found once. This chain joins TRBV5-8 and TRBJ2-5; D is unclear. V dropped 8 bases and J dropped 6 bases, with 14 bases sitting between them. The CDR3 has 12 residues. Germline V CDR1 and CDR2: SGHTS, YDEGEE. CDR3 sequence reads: CASTKGVQTQYF. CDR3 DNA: TGTGCCAGTACCAAGGGTGTTCAGACCCAGTACTTC.

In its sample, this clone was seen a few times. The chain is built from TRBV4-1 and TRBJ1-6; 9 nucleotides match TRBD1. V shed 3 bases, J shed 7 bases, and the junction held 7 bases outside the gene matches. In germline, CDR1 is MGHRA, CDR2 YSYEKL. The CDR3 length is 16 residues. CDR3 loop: CASSHPDRGGNSPLHF. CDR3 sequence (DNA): TGCGCCAGCAGCCACCCGGACAGGGGAGGCAATTCACCCCTCCACTTT.

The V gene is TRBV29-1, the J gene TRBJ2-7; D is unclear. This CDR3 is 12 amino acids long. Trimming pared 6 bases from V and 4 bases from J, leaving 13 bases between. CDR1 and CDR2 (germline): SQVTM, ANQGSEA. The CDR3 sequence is CSVVKDQYEQYF. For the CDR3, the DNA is TGCAGCGTAGTCAAGGATCAGTACGAGCAGTACTTC.

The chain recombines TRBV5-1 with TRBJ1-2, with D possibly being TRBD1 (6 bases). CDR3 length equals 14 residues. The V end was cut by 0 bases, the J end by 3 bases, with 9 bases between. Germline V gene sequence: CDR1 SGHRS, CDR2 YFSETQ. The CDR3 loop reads CASSLVGADYGYTF. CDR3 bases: TGCGCCAGCAGCTTGGTGGGGGCGGACTATGGCTACACCTTC.

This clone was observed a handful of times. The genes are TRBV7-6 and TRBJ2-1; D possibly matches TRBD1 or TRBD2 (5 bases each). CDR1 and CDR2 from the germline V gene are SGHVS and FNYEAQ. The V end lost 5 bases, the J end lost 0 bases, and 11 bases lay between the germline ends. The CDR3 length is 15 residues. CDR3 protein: CASSLSGGSYNEQFF. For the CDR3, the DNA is TGTGCCAGCAGCCTCAGTGGGGGCTCCTACAATGAGCAGTTCTTC.

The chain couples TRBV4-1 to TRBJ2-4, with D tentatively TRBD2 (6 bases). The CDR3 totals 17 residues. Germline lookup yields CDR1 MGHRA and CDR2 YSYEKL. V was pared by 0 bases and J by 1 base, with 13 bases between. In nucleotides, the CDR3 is TGCGCCAGCAGCCAAGATCGGGGGAGCGGGGCCAAAAACATTCAGTACTTC. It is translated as CASSQDRGSGAKNIQYF.

The chain's CDR3 is CASSPRDKSSYNEQFF. The CDR3 DNA reads as TGTGCCAGCTCCCCGAGGGACAAGAGCTCCTACAATGAGCAGTTCTTC. The chain uses TRBV18 and TRBJ2-1; the D gene is possibly TRBD1 (6 bases). The CDR3 is 16 amino acids. Germline CDR1 KGHSH, CDR2 LQKENI. Trimming cost V 6 bases and J 0 bases, with 15 bases left between them.

CDR3 nucleotides: TGTGCCAGCAGCCGATCGGAGGCCATAAATGAAAAACTGTTTTTT. Translated, it gives CASSRSEAINEKLFF. V is TRBV5-4 and J is TRBJ1-4, with unresolved D. The CDR3 spans 15 residues. V was pared by 4 bases and J by 5 bases, with 15 bases between. Germline V gene data show CDR1 as SGHNT and CDR2 as YYREEE (reference sequence).

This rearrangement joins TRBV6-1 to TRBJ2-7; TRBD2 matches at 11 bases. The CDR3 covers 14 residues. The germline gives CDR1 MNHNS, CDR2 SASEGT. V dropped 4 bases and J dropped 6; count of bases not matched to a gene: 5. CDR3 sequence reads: CASSGLAGWGEQYF. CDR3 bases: TGTGCCAGCAGTGGACTAGCGGGGTGGGGCGAGCAGTACTTC.

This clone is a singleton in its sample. CDR3 in DNA: TGTGCCAGCAGCTTTTCCGACAGGGGGCCCGTTGAAGCTTTCTTT. Protein: CASSFSDRGPVEAFF. This chain links TRBV7-3 with TRBJ1-1, with TRBD1 identical over 10 bases. The germline gives CDR1 SGHTA, CDR2 FQGTGA. CDR3 length equals 15 residues. Trimming at V came to 3 bases and at J to 7 bases, leaving 8 bases not matched to a gene. The full variable domain, rest sourced from reference TRBV7-3 and TRBJ1-1, is GAGVSQTPSNKVTEKGKYVELRCDPISGHTALYWYRQSLGQGPEFLIYFQGTGAADDSGLPNDRFFAVRPEGSVSTLKIQRTERGDSAVYLCASSFSDRGPVEAFFGQGTRLTVV.

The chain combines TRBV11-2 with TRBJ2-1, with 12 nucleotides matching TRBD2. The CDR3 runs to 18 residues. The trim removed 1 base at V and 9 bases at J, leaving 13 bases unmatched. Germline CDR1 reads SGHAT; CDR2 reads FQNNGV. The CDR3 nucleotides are TGTGCCAGCAGCTTAGGAGACGGGCTAGCGGGGGGGCGTAGTGAGCAGTTCTTC. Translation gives CASSLGDGLAGGRSEQFF.

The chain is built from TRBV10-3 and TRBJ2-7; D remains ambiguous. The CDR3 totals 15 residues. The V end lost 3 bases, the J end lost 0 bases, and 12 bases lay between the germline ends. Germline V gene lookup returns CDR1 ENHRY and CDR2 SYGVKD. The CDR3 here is CAISDPQASSYEQYF. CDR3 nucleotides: TGTGCCATCAGTGATCCGCAGGCTAGCTCCTACGAGCAGTACTTC.

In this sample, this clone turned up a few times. The CDR3 sequence is CSVGRGLGGYTF. CDR3 in DNA: TGCAGCGTTGGCAGGGGGCTGGGAGGCTACACCTTC. V usage is TRBV29-1 and J usage is TRBJ1-2; 8 bases align to TRBD1. V shed 4 bases, J shed 8 bases, and the junction held 6 bases outside the gene matches. CDR3 length: 12 amino acids. Germline V gene data show CDR1 as SQVTM and CDR2 as ANQGSEA. Variable domain in full (rest from reference TRBV29-1 and TRBJ1-2): SAVISQKPSRDICQRGTSLTIQCQVDSQVTMMFWYRQQPGQSLTLIATANQGSEATYESGFVIDKFPISRPNLTFSTLTVSNMSPEDSSIYLCSVGRGLGGYTFGSGTRLTVV.